The 29 T cell receptor beta chains listed next were all sequenced from one sample in a study of CD8 T cells in ankylosing spondylitis. One entry per CDR3 protein, called by TCRdb with MiXCR from the 5' RACE reads. The table lists 250,000 or so distinct CDR3 sequences, about 20% of them singletons, with around 30% in the top ten. Material for sequencing was blood, either unsorted or a sorted T cell fraction (not recorded which). These receptors originate from a male donor with ankylosing spondylitis or in good health (not recorded which).

This chain connects TRBV7-3 to TRBJ2-3; the match to TRBD2 covers 10 bases. The CDR3 extends over 15 amino acids. The J segment lost 4 bases and the V segment lost 4 bases, leaving 5 bases of the junction unmatched. Looked up from germline, CDR1 is SGHTA and CDR2 is FQGTGA. The chain's CDR3 is CASSSASGSPDTQYF. The CDR3 DNA follows: TGTGCCAGCAGCTCAGCTAGCGGGAGTCCAGATACGCAGTATTTT.

This clonotype was picked up a small number of times. V is TRBV29-1 and J is TRBJ2-1; TRBD2 agrees at 9 bases. The ends lost 5 bases at V and 2 bases at J; junction bases unmatched: 4. The CDR3 is 14 residues long. The V gene's germline CDR1 is SQVTM and CDR2 ANQGSEA. The CDR3 region is CSVRLAGTYNEQFF. The CDR3 nucleotides read TGCAGCGTTCGCCTAGCGGGAACCTACAATGAGCAGTTCTTC.

There are many counts of this clonotype. The chain employs TRBV29-1 and TRBJ2-2; D gene uncertain. With 1 base removed from V and 7 bases from J, the gap between germline ends came to 10 bases. The germline V gene has CDR1 SQVTM and CDR2 ANQGSEA. The CDR3 totals 13 residues. CDR3 amino acids: CSVEGTVGGELFF. CDR3 DNA sequence: TGCAGCGTTGAAGGCACAGTGGGCGGGGAGCTGTTTTTT.

This clonotype turned up a few times. The chain links TRBV4-3 to TRBJ2-2, with TRBD1 matching over 10 bases. CDR3 size: 17 residues. The germline CDR1 and CDR2 sequences are LGHNA and YSLEER. V shed 4 bases, J shed 4 bases, and the junction held 9 bases outside the gene matches. The CDR3 coding sequence is TGCGCCAGCAGCCCCAACCTAGGACAGGGGGTCACCGGGGAGCTGTTTTTT. This gives the protein CASSPNLGQGVTGELFF.

This clonotype was picked up a small number of times. The chain combines TRBV4-1 with TRBJ2-7, with 13 positions matching TRBD2. Trimming removed 0 bases from V and 1 base from J; junction bases left unmatched: 15. This CDR3 has 21 residues. Germline CDR1 reads MGHRA; CDR2 reads YSYEKL. The chain's CDR3 is CASSQDNRLTSGRISSYEQYF. The CDR3 DNA reads as TGCGCCAGCAGCCAAGATAATCGGTTGACTAGCGGGAGGATCTCATCCTACGAGCAGTACTTC.

This clonotype showed up many times. The chain has TRBV12-3 or TRBV12-4 and TRBJ2-7, with 10 bases identical to TRBD2. This CDR3 is built from 16 residues. V lost 3 bases, J lost 0 bases, and 5 bases stayed unmatched. CDR3 nucleotide sequence: TGTGCCAGCAGTTTCCGGGCTAGCGGGAGCTCCTACGAGCAGTACTTC. This encodes CASSFRASGSSYEQYF.

This clonotype appeared many times. The J gene is TRBJ2-5, the V gene TRBV12-3 or TRBV12-4, with 8 bases identical to TRBD2. The J segment lost 1 base and the V segment lost 8 bases, leaving 6 bases of the junction unmatched. The CDR3 consists of 14 residues. DNA of the CDR3: TGTGCCAGCTCACTAGCGGACAGCCAAGAGACCCAGTACTTC. It encodes CASSLADSQETQYF.

The chain carries TRBV9 and TRBJ2-1, with 8 bases aligning to TRBD1. Germline CDR1 SGDLS, CDR2 YYNGEE. J was trimmed by 8 bases and V by 1 base; bases with no gene match: 8. CDR3 size: 15 residues. CDR3: CASSVQGAHIDEQFF. The CDR3, as DNA: TGTGCCAGCAGCGTACAGGGGGCCCATATCGATGAGCAGTTCTTC. The full variable domain, in which reference TRBV9 and TRBJ2-1 provide the parts outside the CDR3, is DSGVTQTPKHLITATGQRVTLRCSPRSGDLSVYWYQQSLDQGLQFLIQYYNGEERAKGNILERFSAQQFPDLHSELNLSSLELGDSALYFCASSVQGAHIDEQFFGPGTRLTVL.

V is TRBV20-1 and J is TRBJ2-3; TRBD2 matches 10 bases. V lost 2 bases, J lost 4 bases, and 12 bases stayed unmatched. The germline gives CDR1 DFQATT, CDR2 SNEGSKA (reference sequence). The CDR3 loop spans 17 amino acids. The CDR3 DNA follows: TGCAGTGCTAGAAAACTAGGACTAGCGGTAACTTCAGATACGCAGTATTTT. This codes for CSARKLGLAVTSDTQYF.

This clonotype occurred a few times. This chain joins TRBV20-1 and TRBJ2-7, with 8 bases identical to TRBD1. The V gene's germline CDR1 is DFQATT and CDR2 SNEGSKA (reference sequence). V shed 3 bases, J shed 3 bases, and the junction held 4 bases outside the gene matches. CDR3 length: 13 residues. Here the CDR3 reads CSARADRVYEQYF. In DNA form, the CDR3 reads TGCAGTGCTAGGGCGGACAGGGTCTACGAGCAGTACTTC.

The chain links TRBV4-2 to TRBJ2-7; TRBD1 might be the D (6 bases). V lost 8 bases and J 6 bases, leaving 17 bases between the germline ends. CDR1 is LGHNA and CDR2 is YNFKEQ in the germline V gene. This CDR3 has 13 amino acids. CDR3 amino acids: CASGPGQPCEQYF. CDR3 DNA sequence: TGTGCCAGCGGCCCCGGACAGCCCTGCGAGCAGTACTTC.

The J gene is TRBJ2-7, the V gene TRBV25-1; 7 bases line up with TRBD1. This CDR3 is 14 amino acids long. The ends lost 0 bases at V and 4 bases at J; junction bases unmatched: 3. The germline gives CDR1 MGHDK, CDR2 SYGVNS. CDR3 in DNA: TGTGCCAGCAGTGAATATGGCAGGGGGTACGAGCAGTACTTC. Translation: CASSEYGRGYEQYF.

The V call is TRBV10-3, the J call TRBJ2-1; 7 bases are shared with TRBD2. The CDR3 is made up of 11 amino acids. With V trimmed by 6 bases and J by 7 bases, 0 bases remained unmatched. The germline V gene has CDR1 ENHRY and CDR2 SYGVKD. The CDR3 DNA is TGTGCCATCAGGGGGGGGAATGAGCAGTTCTTC. It encodes CAIRGGNEQFF.

This clonotype was counted many times. The rearrangement uses TRBV7-2 and TRBJ1-3; no firm D call. The CDR3 covers 13 residues. Trimming cost V 7 bases and J 4 bases, with 11 bases left between them. CDR1 SGHTA and CDR2 FQGNSA come from the germline V gene. The CDR3 region has the DNA TGTGCCAGCAAAGTTTCATCGGGAAACACCATATATTTT. Its protein is CASKVSSGNTIYF.

In this sample, this clonotype turned up many times. The genes are TRBV4-2 and TRBJ2-7; no reliable D call. Trimming left V 0 bases short and J 1 base short, with 7 bases between. Germline V lookup: CDR1 LGHNA, CDR2 YNFKEQ. This CDR3 is built from 14 residues. The CDR3 DNA reads as TGTGCCAGCAGCCAAGATAGTCAATCCTACGAGCAGTACTTC. The encoded protein is CASSQDSQSYEQYF.

This clonotype was detected only a few times. The chain recombines TRBV12-3 or TRBV12-4 with TRBJ1-3; a possible D gene is TRBD1 (5 bases). Trimming took off 6 bases at V and 0 bases at J, with 9 bases between the two ends. CDR3 size: 14 residues. The CDR3 DNA follows: TGTGCCAGCAGGTGGGACCTCTCTGGAAACACCATATATTTT. Translating it yields CASRWDLSGNTIYF.

This clonotype was found a few times. V gene TRBV4-1 combines with J gene TRBJ1-5, with D hard to call. V lost 0 bases and J 7 bases, leaving 7 bases between the germline ends. The CDR3 has 13 amino acids. The germline V gene has CDR1 MGHRA and CDR2 YSYEKL. CDR3 bases: TGCGCCAGCAGCCAAGACTTTATCCAGCCCCAGCATTTT. Its protein is CASSQDFIQPQHF.

The sample holds many counts of this clonotype. The chain couples TRBV6-2 or TRBV6-3 to TRBJ1-1; a possible D gene is TRBD1 (5 bases). Trimming cost V 0 bases and J 1 base, with 12 bases left between them. This CDR3 region has 16 residues. The germline V gene has CDR1 MNHEY and CDR2 SVGEGT. The CDR3 sequence: CASSYSPGVQNTEAFF. The CDR3 DNA sequence: TGTGCCAGCAGTTACTCCCCGGGGGTGCAGAACACTGAAGCTTTCTTT.

The gene calls are TRBV13 and TRBJ2-7, with no clear D. The CDR3 is made up of 12 amino acids. Germline-derived CDR1 and CDR2 are PRHDT and FYEKMQ (reference sequence). V was trimmed by 7 bases and J by 3 bases, leaving 10 bases between them. The CDR3 DNA sequence: TGTGCCAGCACCCGTCGAGGCTACGAGCAGTACTTC. Translated: CASTRRGYEQYF. The full variable domain, completed using reference TRBV13 and TRBJ2-7, is AAGVIQSPRHLIKEKRETATLKCYPIPRHDTVYWYQQGPGQDPQFLISFYEKMQSDKGSIPDRFSAQQFSDYHSELNMSSLELGDSALYFCASTRRGYEQYFGPGTRLTVT.

The gene calls are TRBV28 and TRBJ2-2, with D possibly TRBD1 on 6 matching bases. The V end was cut by 3 bases, the J end by 2 bases, with 10 bases between. The length of the CDR3 is 15 residues. Per germline, CDR1 MDHEN and CDR2 SYDVKM. The CDR3: CASSFQDSNTGELFF. DNA for the CDR3: TGTGCCAGCAGTTTTCAGGACAGTAACACCGGGGAGCTGTTTTTT. The full variable domain, completed using reference TRBV28 and TRBJ2-2, is DVKVTQSSRYLVKRTGEKVFLECVQDMDHENMFWYRQDPGLGLRLIYFSYDVKMKEKGDIPEGYSVSREKKERFSLILESASTNQTSMYLCASSFQDSNTGELFFGEGSRLTVL.

The V gene is TRBV6-1, the J gene TRBJ1-1, with D possibly being TRBD1 (5 bases). The CDR3 spans 14 residues. V was shortened by 6 bases and J by 6 bases, with 17 bases between the two germline ends. CDR1 MNHNS and CDR2 SASEGT come from the germline V gene. The CDR3 loop reads CASSPQGSWSEAFF. The CDR3 region has the DNA TGTGCCAGCAGCCCCCAGGGAAGTTGGTCTGAAGCTTTCTTT.

The chain joins TRBV11-2 to TRBJ1-2; D is uncertain. The CDR3 runs 17 residues. Looked up from germline, CDR1 is SGHAT and CDR2 is FQNNGV. V was clipped by 0 bases and J by 0 bases, with 14 bases between them. CDR3 DNA sequence: TGTGCCAGCAGCTTAGACTGGCAGCTAAGCCCTAACTATGGCTACACCTTC. This gives the protein CASSLDWQLSPNYGYTF.

This clonotype was counted between two and nine times. This sequence joins TRBV7-9 and TRBJ2-1; 12 nucleotides match TRBD2. Germline V gene sequence: CDR1 SEHNR, CDR2 FQNEAQ (reference sequence). J lost 4 bases, V lost 5 bases, and 6 bases had no gene match. The CDR3 is 16 residues long. The CDR3 nucleotides are TGTGCCAGCAGCCGGACTAGCGGGGAGGGTTACAATGAGCAGTTCTTC. Translated, it gives CASSRTSGEGYNEQFF.

The chain uses TRBV25-1 and TRBJ2-3; D call uncertain. This CDR3 contains 13 residues. Germline CDR1 is MGHDK and CDR2 is SYGVNS. Trimming removed 4 bases at V and 0 bases at J, with 5 bases between. CDR3 DNA sequence: TGTGCCAGCAGTGCGCTCAGCACAGATACGCAGTATTTT. This codes for CASSALSTDTQYF. Looking up the rest from reference TRBV25-1 and TRBJ2-3 gives the full variable domain: EADIYQTPRYLVIGTGKKITLECSQTMGHDKMYWYQQDPGMELHLIHYSYGVNSTEKGDLSSESTVSRIRTEHFPLTLESARPSHTSQYLCASSALSTDTQYFGPGTRLTVL.

The chain joins TRBV4-3 to TRBJ2-2; 9 bases fit TRBD2. J gave up 5 bases and V 0 bases, and 4 bases lay outside the gene matches. The CDR3 is 16 residues long. Germline V lookup: CDR1 LGHNA, CDR2 YSLEER. In DNA form, the CDR3 reads TGCGCCAGCAGCCAAGATTGGCTAGCGGGAACCGGGGAGCTGTTTTTT. Amino acid sequence: CASSQDWLAGTGELFF.

This clonotype was found many times. The rearrangement joins TRBV12-3 or TRBV12-4 to TRBJ2-2; tentative D call: TRBD1 (6 bases). CDR3 length equals 16 residues. V shed 4 bases and J shed 5 bases, with 17 bases lying between them. The CDR3 bases are TGTGCCAGCAGTTCTGGGACAAATAATCCGACCGGGGAGCTGTTTTTT. Amino acid sequence: CASSSGTNNPTGELFF.

V and J are TRBV10-3 and TRBJ2-7; maybe TRBD1 (7 bases). Trimming removed 3 bases at V and 2 bases at J, with 20 bases between. Germline V gene sequence: CDR1 ENHRY, CDR2 SYGVKD. CDR3 length: 17 residues. CDR3 bases: TGTGCCATCAGTGAAGGGGAGCAGGGGGGTGGAACCTACGAGCAGTACTTC. It is translated as CAISEGEQGGGTYEQYF.

This clonotype has a handful of counts. The CDR3 nucleotides read TGTGCCAGCAGCTTAATCCAGCGGGAGTCCTACGAGCAGTACTTC. As protein: CASSLIQRESYEQYF. This chain joins TRBV7-9 and TRBJ2-7; the match to TRBD2 covers 8 bases. The CDR3 runs 15 residues. Germline lookup yields CDR1 SEHNR and CDR2 FQNEAQ (reference sequence). The ends lost 2 bases at V and 1 base at J; junction bases unmatched: 4.

This rearrangement joins TRBV4-3 to TRBJ2-5, with TRBD2 identical over 7 bases. V gave up 4 bases and J gave up 1 base; unmatched junction bases: 3. The germline CDR1 and CDR2 sequences are LGHNA and YSLEER. CDR3 length: 14 amino acids. The DNA of the CDR3 is TGCGCCAGCAGCCCTGGGACTATCCAAGAGACCCAGTACTTC. Translating gives CASSPGTIQETQYF.